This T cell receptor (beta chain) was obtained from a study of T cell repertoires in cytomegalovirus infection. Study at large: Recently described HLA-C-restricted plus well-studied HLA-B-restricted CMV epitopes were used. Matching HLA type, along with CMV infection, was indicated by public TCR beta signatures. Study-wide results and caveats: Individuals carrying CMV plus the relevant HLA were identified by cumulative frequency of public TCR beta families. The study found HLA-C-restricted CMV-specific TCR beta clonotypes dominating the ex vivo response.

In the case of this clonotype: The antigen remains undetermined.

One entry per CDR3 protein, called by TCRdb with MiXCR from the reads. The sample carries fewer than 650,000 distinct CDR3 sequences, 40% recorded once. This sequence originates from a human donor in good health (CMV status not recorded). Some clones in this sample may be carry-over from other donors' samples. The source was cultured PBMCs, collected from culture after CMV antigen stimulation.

For the CDR3, the DNA is TGTGCCAGCAGTGTGGACCTTAGCTCCTATAATTCACCCCTCCACTTT. Its translation is CASSVDLSSYNSPLHF. The chain carries TRBV6-1 and TRBJ1-6; D is unresolved. In germline, CDR1 is MNHNS, CDR2 SASEGT. The CDR3 spans 16 residues. The V gene lost 4 bases and the J gene lost 0 bases, with 10 bases spanning the gap.